This T cell receptor (beta chain) derives from a study of T cells after yellow fever vaccination. 5'RACE template switching added a universal primer site and UMIs to TCR cDNA. TCRdb fed the 5' RACE reads into MiXCR, producing one record per CDR3 protein. The top ten hold around a third of the sample, which has approximately 74,000 distinct CDR3 sequences, more than 5.5% seen once. Losses at the gene ends were 2 bases for V and 5 bases for J; bases not matched to a gene: 12. The CDR3 extends over 16 amino acids. The germline CDR1 and CDR2 sequences are MNHEY and SVGEGT. The study's findings and limits: Clones that expanded after primary vaccination mostly reappeared after the booster (roughly 95% CD4, 88% CD8). Abundant clonotypes from the bulk population could get into FACS-sorted repertoires as contaminants.

Ten or more counts support this clonotype. Its antigen is unidentified. This chain joins TRBV6-2 or TRBV6-3 and TRBJ2-7; 7 positions agree with TRBD1. The clonotype was recovered from a man aged 18 to 29 who received the YFV17D yellow fever vaccine. The starting material was CD8+ T cells sorted from PBMCs, obtained about 5 days after the first yellow fever vaccination. Written as DNA, the CDR3 is TGTGCCAGCAGTTACCCTCGAACAGGGGTTCAGGACGAGCAGTACTTC. Encoded protein: CASSYPRTGVQDEQYF.